These T cell receptor beta chains were read from a single sample in a study of vaccination and CD4 T cells after COVID-19. These receptors' targets are unknown. One entry per CDR3 protein, called by TCRdb with MiXCR from the PCR reads. The repertoire holds some 9,700 distinct CDR3 sequences, with about 35% as singletons. The sequencing sample was made of CD4+ T cells from blood, cultured in vitro. These receptors originate from a human donor in good health. The CDR3 runs from the conserved cysteine through the conserved F or W. The D gene is left open where the match is weak. Clone size is shown for a subset of rows, as once, few, many or a class of expanded clone.

>NA|TRBJ1-6|medium-sized|TRBV24-1
CATSDSQGGNSPLHF
TGTGCCACCAGTGATTCGCAAGGTGGTAATTCACCCCTCCACTTT
>NA|TRBJ1-5|few|TRBV27
CASSSLGGPPNQPQHF
TGTGCCAGCAGCTCTTTGGGGGGGCCACCGAATCAGCCCCAGCATTTT
>NA|TRBJ2-1|NA|TRBV6-4
CASALVEGGNEQFF
TGTGCCAGCGCCCTCGTGGAGGGAGGCAATGAGCAGTTCTTC
>NA|TRBJ2-7|NA|TRBV19
CASSISRYEQYF
TGTGCCAGTAGTATCTCGCGCTACGAGCAGTACTTC
>NA|TRBJ2-5|NA|TRBV20-1
CSASRARQKETQYF
TGCAGTGCGTCGCGGGCTAGACAGAAAGAGACCCAGTACTTC
>NA|TRBJ2-7|NA|TRBV20-1
CSASSSGQQGQYF
TGCAGTGCTAGCAGTAGCGGCCAACAGGGGCAGTACTTC
>NA|TRBJ1-1|NA|TRBV29-1
CSVTTAAGPNTEAFF
TGCAGCGTGACTACGGCGGCAGGGCCGAACACTGAAGCTTTCTTT
>TRBD1|TRBJ2-2|NA|TRBV20-1
CSASRGPTGELFF
TGCAGTGCTTCCAGGGGGCCCACCGGGGAGCTGTTTTTT
>TRBD1|TRBJ1-5|NA|TRBV7-8
CASSLDTGEGQPQHF
TGTGCCAGCAGCTTAGACACAGGGGAAGGTCAGCCCCAGCATTTT
>NA|TRBJ2-1|NA|TRBV24-1
CATSPPGTAYNEQFF
TGTGCCACCAGTCCCCCCGGGACTGCCTACAATGAGCAGTTCTTC
>TRBD2|TRBJ2-6|NA|TRBV7-3
CASSKPGTSSGANVLTF
TGTGCCAGCAGCAAACCCGGGACTAGCTCTGGGGCCAACGTCCTGACTTTC
>NA|TRBJ2-3|NA|TRBV7-6
CASSLGLPSTDTQYF
TGTGCCAGCAGCTTAGGTCTTCCTAGCACAGATACGCAGTATTTT
>NA|TRBJ2-7|NA|TRBV7-2
CASSPSTRGALEQYF
TGTGCCAGCAGCCCTTCTACGAGGGGCGCCTTAGAGCAGTACTTC
>NA|TRBJ1-5|few|TRBV19
CASSQFWTQPQHF
TGTGCCAGTAGCCAATTTTGGACCCAGCCCCAGCATTTT
>NA|TRBJ1-5|NA|TRBV28
CASRPPGSNQPQHF
TGTGCCAGCAGGCCCCCAGGGAGCAATCAGCCCCAGCATTTT
>NA|TRBJ2-1|few|TRBV7-2
CASSLGVQIGANEQFF
TGTGCCAGCAGCTTAGGGGTCCAAATTGGTGCCAATGAGCAGTTCTTC
>TRBD1|TRBJ2-7|few|TRBV10-3
CAIGAAQGAYEQYF
TGTGCCATCGGAGCTGCGCAGGGGGCTTACGAGCAGTACTTC
>NA|TRBJ1-2|NA|TRBV12-3/TRBV12-4
CASSPLQVSGYTF
TGTGCCAGCAGTCCCCTACAGGTGTCTGGCTACACCTTC
>NA|TRBJ2-7|few|TRBV20-1
CSAFRDYEQYF
TGCAGTGCGTTCCGGGACTACGAGCAGTACTTC
>TRBD2|TRBJ2-5|few|TRBV5-1
CASSSGLTETQYF
TGCGCCAGCAGCTCGGGACTAACAGAGACCCAGTACTTC
>TRBD2|TRBJ2-1|NA|TRBV6-4
CASSDSSGSYNEQFF
TGTGCCAGCAGTGACTCTAGCGGGAGTTACAATGAGCAGTTCTTC
>TRBD1|TRBJ2-7|NA|TRBV28
CASSRTGGSYEQYF
TGTGCCAGCAGCCGGACAGGGGGCTCCTACGAGCAGTACTTC
>TRBD1|TRBJ2-5|NA|TRBV9
CASSVGTAGETQYF
TGTGCCAGCAGCGTCGGGACAGCAGGCGAGACCCAGTACTTC
>NA|TRBJ2-1|NA|TRBV6-1
CASPNSNEQFF
TGTGCCAGCCCCAACAGCAATGAGCAGTTCTTC